A single sample gave rise to the 4 T cell receptor beta chains below, sequenced in a study of cytomegalovirus exposure and HLA in healthy donors. The method was immunoSEQ multiplex PCR; TCRdb's version includes in-frame clones alone and lacks a portion of them. The repertoire consists of approximately 170,000 clones, with more than 70% occurring once and the leading ten covering roughly a tenth. The specimen was PBMCs. These receptors all stem from a man in his thirties or forties in good health and CMV-seropositive.

The chain recombines TRBV6-1 with TRBJ2-1, with D tentatively TRBD2 (6 bases). The V gene's germline CDR1 is MNHNS and CDR2 SASEGT. V was clipped by 0 bases and J by 10 bases, with 22 bases between them. This CDR3 is 17 amino acids long. In DNA form, the CDR3 reads TGTGCCAGCAGTGAAGCAAACCGACTAGGGCGATCAGGAGAGCAGTTCTTC. Amino acid sequence: CASSEANRLGRSGEQFF.

This clone was observed a few times. This rearrangement joins TRBV10-1 to TRBJ1-1; unclear D gene. The CDR3 sequence is 14 residues long. Germline lookup yields CDR1 WNHNN and CDR2 SYGVQD (reference sequence). Trimming removed 0 bases from V and 3 bases from J, with 8 bases in between. The CDR3 here is CASSESNTDTEAFF. The CDR3, as DNA: TGCGCCAGCAGTGAGTCGAATACGGACACTGAAGCTTTCTTT.

V is TRBV7-7 and J is TRBJ2-1; TRBD2 might be the D (7 bases). This CDR3 has 20 residues. The germline gives CDR1 SSHAT, CDR2 FNYEAQ (reference sequence). DNA for the CDR3: TGTGCAGCGGTTCGTCGGCGGGGGACATCTTCAAGACCGTTTTCCAATGAGCAGTTCTTC. This encodes CAAVRRRGTSSRPFSNEQFF. The full variable domain, with the rest looked up from reference TRBV7-7 and TRBJ2-1, is GAGVSQSPRYKVTKRGQDVTLRCDPISSHATLYWYQQALGQGPEFLTYFNYEAQPDKSGLPSDRFSAERPEGSISTLTIQRTEQRDSAMYRCAAVRRRGTSSRPFSNEQFFGPGTRLTVL.

The CDR3 region is CASSLGQMNTEAFF. The CDR3 region has the DNA TGTGCCAGCAGTTTGGGACAGATGAACACTGAAGCTTTCTTT. The chain is built from TRBV28 and TRBJ1-1; 7 bases are a match to TRBD1. The CDR3 length is 14 residues. With V trimmed by 3 bases and J by 0 bases, 1 base remained unmatched. From germline, CDR1 is MDHEN and CDR2 SYDVKM.